The 4 T cell receptor beta chains listed next were all sequenced from one sample in a study of PD-1 blockade in classical Hodgkin lymphoma. Relapse was seen in all patients after autologous stem cell transplantation, and brentuximab vedotin exposure was variable. Sequencing used immunoSEQ multiplex PCR; TCRdb keeps in-frame clones, though not all of them. This sample has tens of thousands of clones, with roughly 90% found just once. Source: peripheral blood mononuclear cells (PBMCs), taken at baseline. The receptors shown here come from a human donor with classical Hodgkin lymphoma.

The chain joins TRBV18 to TRBJ2-3, with no clear D. In germline, CDR1 is KGHSH, CDR2 LQKENI. V was shortened by 2 bases and J by 6 bases, with 12 bases between the two germline ends. The CDR3 sequence is 14 residues long. The CDR3, as DNA: TGTGCCAGCTCACCAGCGACGACGGCGGATACGCAGTATTTT. Translation: CASSPATTADTQYF.

The chain combines TRBV6-5 with TRBJ1-2, with 12 positions matching TRBD1. The CDR3 covers 13 residues. CDR1 is MNHEY, CDR2 SVGAGI, per germline. Trimming removed 6 bases from V and 7 bases from J; junction bases left unmatched: 3. The CDR3 protein is CASRGTGGGGYTF. The CDR3 DNA follows: TGTGCCAGCAGAGGGACAGGGGGCGGTGGCTACACCTTC.

The V call is TRBV7-2, the J call TRBJ2-7; D unresolved. V dropped 3 bases and J dropped 3 bases, with 12 bases sitting between them. This CDR3 is 14 amino acids long. In germline, CDR1 is SGHTA, CDR2 FQGNSA. The CDR3 protein is CASSFSLADYEQYF. The CDR3 DNA reads TGTGCCAGCAGCTTCTCACTTGCAGACTACGAGCAGTACTTC.

The chain couples TRBV28 to TRBJ2-1; possible D gene TRBD2, 5 bases. V gave up 5 bases and J gave up 7 bases, with 27 bases separating them. Germline V lookup: CDR1 MDHEN, CDR2 SYDVKM. CDR3 size: 18 residues. DNA for the CDR3: TGTGCCAGCAGTCCCTATATGGGCTCCTTCGGAGGAGGAAATGAGCAGTTCTTC. Residues: CASSPYMGSFGGGNEQFF.